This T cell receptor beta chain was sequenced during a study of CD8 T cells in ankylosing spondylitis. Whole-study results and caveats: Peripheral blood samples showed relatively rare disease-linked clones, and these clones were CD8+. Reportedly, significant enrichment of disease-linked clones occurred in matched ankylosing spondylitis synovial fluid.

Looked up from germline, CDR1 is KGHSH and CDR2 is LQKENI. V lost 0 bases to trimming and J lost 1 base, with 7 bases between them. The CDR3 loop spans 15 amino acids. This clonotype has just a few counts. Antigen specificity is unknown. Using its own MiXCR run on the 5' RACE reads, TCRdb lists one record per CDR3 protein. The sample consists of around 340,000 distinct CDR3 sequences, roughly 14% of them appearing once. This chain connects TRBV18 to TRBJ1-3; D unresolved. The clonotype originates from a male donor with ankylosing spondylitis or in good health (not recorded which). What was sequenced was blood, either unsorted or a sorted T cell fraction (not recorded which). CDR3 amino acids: CASSPPLGSGNTIYF. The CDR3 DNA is TGTGCCAGCTCACCACCGCTGGGGTCTGGAAACACCATATATTTT. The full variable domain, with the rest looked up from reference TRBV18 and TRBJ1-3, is NAGVMQNPRHLVRRRGQEARLRCSPMKGHSHVYWYRQLPEEGLKFMVYLQKENIIDESGMPKERFSAEFPKEGPSILRIQQVVRGDSAAYFCASSPPLGSGNTIYFGEGSWLTVV.